The 24 T cell receptor beta chains below were found in one sample sequenced in a study of graft-versus-host responses after intestinal transplantation. The data were produced by immunoSEQ multiplex PCR, yet TCRdb's version contains in-frame clones alone and is incomplete. The sample includes roughly 130,000 clones, 80% to 95% of them seen just once. These receptors have no known antigen. The sequencing used unstimulated CD4+ T cells sorted from spleen or lymph node cells, collected before intestinal transplant. The receptors here all came from a human donor who received an intestinal transplant.

V and J are TRBV5-1 and TRBJ2-1, with D possibly matching TRBD2 (5 bases). V lost 5 bases, J lost 2 bases, and 14 bases lay in between. CDR1 is SGHRS, CDR2 YFSETQ, per germline. The length of the CDR3 is 15 residues. CDR3 sequence: CASSRREGPYNEQFF. The CDR3 bases are TGCGCCAGCAGTAGGCGAGAGGGCCCCTACAATGAGCAGTTCTTC.

J is TRBJ2-2 and V is TRBV4-2; D tentatively fits TRBD1 or TRBD2 (5 bases each). The length of the CDR3 is 15 residues. Germline V lookup: CDR1 LGHNA, CDR2 YNFKEQ. Trimming stripped 2 bases from V and 2 bases from J, with 9 bases between. CDR3 nucleotide sequence: TGTGCCAGCAGCCAACCGGGACGAAACACCGGGGAGCTGTTTTTT. This sequence encodes CASSQPGRNTGELFF.

This chain connects TRBV21-1 to TRBJ2-7; TRBD2, the table's D call, was not compared with the DNA. TRBV21-1 is given as a pseudogene. This CDR3 comprises 16 residues. The DNA for the CDR3 is TGTGCCAGCAGCAAAGTAAGTCTAGCGGGCTTCCACGAGCAGTACTTC. Protein sequence: CASSKVSLAGFHEQYF.

This rearrangement joins TRBV5-1 to TRBJ2-5; D unclear. The CDR3 is 14 residues long. The germline V gene has CDR1 SGHRS and CDR2 YFSETQ. Trimming pared 0 bases from V and 7 bases from J, leaving 13 bases between. CDR3 region: CASSLGPGGRTQYF. As DNA, the CDR3 is TGCGCCAGCAGCTTGGGCCCAGGTGGAAGGACCCAGTACTTC.

This chain connects TRBV25-1 to TRBJ2-1; a possible D gene is TRBD2 (6 bases). Trimming cost V 1 base and J 8 bases, with 15 bases left between them. This CDR3 has 15 residues. Germline CDR1 reads MGHDK; CDR2 reads SYGVNS. CDR3 region: CASSEWGVLEDEQFF. In DNA form, the CDR3 reads TGTGCCAGCAGTGAATGGGGGGTACTAGAAGATGAGCAGTTCTTC.

The chain has TRBV19 and TRBJ1-5, with D maybe TRBD1 (6 bases). Germline V gene data show CDR1 as LNHDA and CDR2 as SQIVND (reference sequence). The germline V and J ends were trimmed by 8 bases and 3 bases, with 20 bases remaining between them. This CDR3 contains 16 residues. CDR3 region: CASWEARGIDNQPQHF. CDR3 nucleotide sequence: TGTGCCAGTTGGGAGGCGAGGGGGATTGACAATCAGCCCCAGCATTTT.

The genes are TRBV2 and TRBJ2-1, with TRBD1 matching over 9 bases. The V segment lost 6 bases and the J segment 6 bases; nucleotides outside the gene matches: 9. The CDR3 has 15 residues. Germline V gene sequence: CDR1 SNHLY, CDR2 FYNNEI. Here the CDR3 reads CASREDRGFPNEQFF. The CDR3 DNA sequence: TGTGCCAGCAGAGAGGACAGGGGATTTCCCAATGAGCAGTTCTTC.

The chain carries TRBV4-2 and TRBJ1-4; D is undetermined. Trimming took off 6 bases at V and 0 bases at J, with 5 bases between the two ends. This CDR3 is 13 amino acids long. Per the germline V gene, CDR1 is LGHNA and CDR2 is YNFKEQ. The CDR3 coding sequence is TGTGCCAGCAGTCCTGCAACTAATGAAAAACTGTTTTTT. Its translation: CASSPATNEKLFF.

This chain joins TRBV4-3 and TRBJ2-5, with 11 bases matching TRBD2. The CDR3 has 15 amino acids. V gave up 0 bases and J gave up 11 bases; unmatched junction bases: 8. CDR1 and CDR2 (germline): LGHNA, YSLEER. The CDR3 reads CASSQDSSGRREQYF. In DNA form, the CDR3 reads TGCGCCAGCAGCCAAGATTCTAGCGGGAGGCGAGAGCAGTACTTC.

The chain is built from TRBV4-3 and TRBJ2-3; D is tentatively TRBD1 or TRBD2 (5 bases each). CDR3 length: 14 residues. The V and J ends lost 5 bases and 0 bases respectively, with 9 bases between them. Looked up from germline, CDR1 is LGHNA and CDR2 is YSLEER. CDR3 sequence reads: CASSTGLSTDTQYF. The DNA of the CDR3 is TGCGCCAGCAGCACGGGGCTCAGCACAGATACGCAGTATTTT.

The genes are TRBV11-1 and TRBJ1-1; D remains ambiguous. Trimming removed 7 bases at V and 1 base at J, with 13 bases between. Germline values: CDR1 SGHAT, CDR2 FQDESV (reference sequence). CDR3 size: 14 residues. DNA of the CDR3: TGTGCCAGCATCCCGTGGGGAGGGAACACTGAAGCTTTCTTT. It specifies CASIPWGGNTEAFF.

The chain employs TRBV19 and TRBJ1-1; unclear D gene. Looked up from germline, CDR1 is LNHDA and CDR2 is SQIVND (reference sequence). The CDR3 has 14 residues. Trimming shortened V by 10 bases and J by 3 bases, and 18 bases separated the two germline ends. CDR3 sequence: CATRRGLGDTEAFF. CDR3 bases: TGTGCCACCCGTAGAGGGCTCGGGGACACTGAAGCTTTCTTT.

J is TRBJ2-7 and V is TRBV28, with TRBD1 matching over 11 bases. The junction had 3 bases not matched to a gene; V was cut back by 10 bases and J by 4 bases. The CDR3 covers 12 residues. From germline, CDR1 is MDHEN and CDR2 SYDVKM. CDR3 region: CATRDRGYEQYF. The CDR3 coding sequence is TGTGCCACCAGGGACAGGGGGTACGAGCAGTACTTC.

The chain is built from TRBV7-9 and TRBJ1-1; no clear D. This CDR3 contains 13 residues. V lost 4 bases to trimming and J lost 0 bases, with 6 bases between them. The germline V gene has CDR1 SEHNR and CDR2 FQNEAQ (reference sequence). CDR3 DNA sequence: TGTGCCAGCAGCTGGGTCATGAACACTGAAGCTTTCTTT. Residues: CASSWVMNTEAFF.

The rearrangement joins TRBV19 to TRBJ1-1; D not certain. The V end lost 1 base, the J end lost 1 base, and 13 bases lay between the germline ends. The germline CDR1 and CDR2 sequences are LNHDA and SQIVND (reference sequence). This CDR3 comprises 16 residues. This CDR3 is CASSIGDGLRNTEAFF. The CDR3 DNA follows: TGTGCCAGTAGTATAGGAGACGGCCTTCGGAACACTGAAGCTTTCTTT.

The chain couples TRBV28 to TRBJ1-1, with a tentative D call TRBD1 (6 bases). Trimming left V 8 bases short and J 10 bases short, with 17 bases between. Germline-derived CDR1 and CDR2 are MDHEN and SYDVKM. This CDR3 has 12 amino acids. The CDR3: CASRGGPHGAFF. The DNA of the CDR3 is TGTGCCAGCCGGGGGGGGCCCCATGGAGCTTTCTTT. Combining the CDR3 with reference TRBV28 and TRBJ1-1 gives the whole variable domain DVKVTQSSRYLVKRTGEKVFLECVQDMDHENMFWYRQDPGLGLRLIYFSYDVKMKEKGDIPEGYSVSREKKERFSLILESASTNQTSMYLCASRGGPHGAFFGQGTRLTVV.

This clone was seen just once. The rearrangement uses TRBV19 and TRBJ2-5; D may correspond to TRBD1 or TRBD2 (5 bases each). V shed 5 bases and J shed 3 bases, with 16 bases lying between them. This CDR3 comprises 15 residues. Germline CDR1 is LNHDA and CDR2 is SQIVND (reference sequence). CDR3 nucleotides: TGTGCCAGTAGTCCGTCCGGGGCAGTAAAAGAGACCCAGTACTTC. It codes for CASSPSGAVKETQYF.

The genes are TRBV5-1 and TRBJ2-7; 7 bases are shared with TRBD1. V gave up 3 bases and J gave up 2 bases; unmatched junction bases: 5. The CDR3 runs to 14 residues. Germline loops: CDR1 SGHRS, CDR2 YFSETQ. The CDR3 nucleotides are TGCGCCAGCAGCTCCTTGACAGGGACCTACGAGCAGTACTTC. Its protein is CASSSLTGTYEQYF.

This clone was recorded only once. The chain combines TRBV14 with TRBJ1-1; weak D call: TRBD1 (6 bases). Germline V gene lookup returns CDR1 SGHDN and CDR2 FVKESK. Trimming took 4 bases from V and 1 from J, leaving 10 bases between them. This CDR3 is 14 amino acids long. The CDR3 nucleotides read TGTGCCAGCAGCCGAGCCAGGGGGAACACTGAAGCTTTCTTT. It is translated as CASSRARGNTEAFF.

The rearrangement uses TRBV28 and TRBJ1-1; D not certain. Germline CDR1 and CDR2: MDHEN and SYDVKM. V gave up 2 bases and J gave up 0 bases, with 10 bases separating them. This CDR3 is built from 15 residues. The CDR3 is CASSLNRQVNTEAFF. As DNA, the CDR3 is TGTGCCAGCAGTTTAAACAGACAAGTGAACACTGAAGCTTTCTTT.

This chain uses TRBV5-1 with TRBJ2-3; D is unclear. Trimming cost V 0 bases and J 4 bases, with 3 bases left between them. Germline V gene lookup returns CDR1 SGHRS and CDR2 YFSETQ. The CDR3 runs 12 residues. The chain's CDR3 is CASSLAADTQYF. Written as DNA, the CDR3 is TGCGCCAGCAGCTTGGCTGCAGATACGCAGTATTTT. Using reference TRBV5-1 and TRBJ2-3 for the parts outside the CDR3, the full variable domain is KAGVTQTPRYLIKTRGQQVTLSCSPISGHRSVSWYQQTPGQGLQFLFEYFSETQRNKGNFPGRFSGRQFSNSRSEMNVSTLELGDSALYLCASSLAADTQYFGPGTRLTVL.

This clone was recorded once. The genes are TRBV19 and TRBJ2-7; D is possibly TRBD2 (5 bases). This CDR3 has 18 amino acids. Per the germline V gene, CDR1 is LNHDA and CDR2 is SQIVND (reference sequence). Trimming pared 0 bases from V and 3 bases from J, leaving 21 bases between. Here the CDR3 reads CASSIDPRKRNPCYEQYF. The CDR3 nucleotides read TGTGCCAGTAGTATAGATCCAAGGAAGCGGAATCCGTGCTACGAGCAGTACTTC.

A word on this clone: Additional DNA sequences in this sample encode the identical CDR3. The CDR3 coding sequence is TGTGCCAGCAGTTACTCGTCAGGGACGAGCTTGAACACCATATATTTT. Amino acids: CASSYSSGTSLNTIYF. The chain links TRBV6-5 to TRBJ1-3, with D possibly being TRBD1 (5 bases). There are 16 residues in the CDR3. V gave up 0 bases and J gave up 7 bases, with 16 bases separating them. Germline lookup yields CDR1 MNHEY and CDR2 SVGAGI.

The chain carries TRBV29-1 and TRBJ2-1, with 7 bases aligning to TRBD2. Germline V lookup: CDR1 SQVTM, CDR2 ANQGSEA. The CDR3 sequence is 10 residues long. Losses at the gene ends were 7 bases for V and 9 bases for J; bases not matched to a gene: 3. CDR3 sequence reads: CSAGEGEQFF. CDR3 nucleotide sequence: TGCAGCGCGGGGGAGGGTGAGCAGTTCTTC.